The T cell receptor (beta chain) described here comes from a study of shared clonotypes between healthy human individuals. As for this clone: Its antigen remains unidentified. The sample carries other DNA sequences with the same CDR3.

Trimming cost V 0 bases and J 0 bases, with 3 bases left between them. The CDR3 consists of 13 residues. CDR1 and CDR2 (germline): GTSNPN, SVGIG (reference sequence). In replicate PCRs of sorted subsets, 150 to 200 ng DNA, some 28,000 T cell genomes, was used. Assay used: immunoSEQ multiplex PCR; TCRdb lists only in-frame clones, some missing. The table includes approximately 1.4 million clones, 98% detected once. Study-wide findings and caveats: In general, naive subsets displayed greater estimated richness than memory subsets did. Clonotypes which were not shared had lower generation probabilities than clonotypes that all four donors shared.

CD45RA-negative memory and CD45RA+ naive subsets were split from the CD4+ cells. This clonotype was obtained from a man aged 25-45 years in good health. The chain couples TRBV30 to TRBJ1-5; no definite D call. The source material was naive CD4+ T cells sorted from blood. Subset in this sample: CD45RA+ positively selected. The CDR3 is CAWSVSSNQPQHF. The CDR3 region has the DNA TGTGCCTGGAGTGTCTCTAGCAATCAGCCCCAGCATTTT.